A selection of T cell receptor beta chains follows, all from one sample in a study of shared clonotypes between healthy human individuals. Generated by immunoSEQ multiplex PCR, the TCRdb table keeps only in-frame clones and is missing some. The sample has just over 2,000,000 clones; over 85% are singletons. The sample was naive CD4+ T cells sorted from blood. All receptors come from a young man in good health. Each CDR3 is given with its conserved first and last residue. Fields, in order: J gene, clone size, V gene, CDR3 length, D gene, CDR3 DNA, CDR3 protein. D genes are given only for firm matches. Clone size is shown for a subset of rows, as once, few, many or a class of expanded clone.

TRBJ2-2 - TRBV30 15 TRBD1 TGTGCCTGGAGTGTACGGGCAGGGGGCCACGGGGAGCTGTTTTTT CAWSVRAGGHGELFF
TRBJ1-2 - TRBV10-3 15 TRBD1 TGTGCCATCAGCAGACAAGGACAGGGCAACTATGGCTACACCTTC CAISRQGQGNYGYTF
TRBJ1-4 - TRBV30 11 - TGTGCCTGGAGTACGAATGAAAAACTGTTTTTT CAWSTNEKLFF
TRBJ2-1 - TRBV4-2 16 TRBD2 TGTGCCAGCAGCCAAGCCTCCCTCCCGGGGGGCAATGAGCAGTTCTTC CASSQASLPGGNEQFF
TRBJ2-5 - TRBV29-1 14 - TGCAGCGTTGATCCGGCGGCAGTCCAAGAGACCCAGTACTTC CSVDPAAVQETQYF
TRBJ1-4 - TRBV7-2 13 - TGTGCCAGCAGCTTATTAAGAGCTGAAAAACTGTTTTTT CASSLLRAEKLFF
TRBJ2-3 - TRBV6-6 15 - TGTGCCAGCAGTTACGGGGGGTCGCTAGGCAATACGCAGTATTTT CASSYGGSLGNTQYF
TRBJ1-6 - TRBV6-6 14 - TGTGCCAGCACCCAGGCCGGGGATAACTCACCCCTCCACTTT CASTQAGDNSPLHF
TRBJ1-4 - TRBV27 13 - TGTGCCAGCAGTTCCAGATTGGTAGAAAAACTGTTTTTT CASSSRLVEKLFF
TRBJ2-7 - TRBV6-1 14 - TGTGCCAGCAGTGACGGGACAATGTCCTACGAGCAGTACTTC CASSDGTMSYEQYF
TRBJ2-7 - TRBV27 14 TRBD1 TGTGCCAGCAGTAGCCGACAGGGTCACTACGAGCAGTACTTC CASSSRQGHYEQYF
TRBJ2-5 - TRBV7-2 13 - TGTGCCAGCAGCTTCGGGGTCCAAGAGACCCAGTACTTC CASSFGVQETQYF
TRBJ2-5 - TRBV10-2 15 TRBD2 TGCGCCAGCAGTGGGACTAGCGCCAGACAAGAGACCCAGTACTTC CASSGTSARQETQYF
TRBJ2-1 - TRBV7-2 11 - TGTGCCAGCAGCTTTGTAGTTGAGCAGTTCTTC CASSFVVEQFF
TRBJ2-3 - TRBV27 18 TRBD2 TGTGCCAGCAAGGCCTTGGGGCTAGCGGGGGCAACCACAGATACGCAGTATTTT CASKALGLAGATTDTQYF
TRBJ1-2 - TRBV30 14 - TGTGCCTGGAGTTGGGAAGGGATGGCCTATGGCTACACCTTC CAWSWEGMAYGYTF
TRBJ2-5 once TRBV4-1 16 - TGCGCCAGCAGCCAAGGCAGGGGAAAGGGGGGAGAGACCCAGTACTTC CASSQGRGKGGETQYF
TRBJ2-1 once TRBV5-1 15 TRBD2 TGCGCCAGCAGCCTTCTCGGGACTAGCAAGAATGAGCAGTTCTTC CASSLLGTSKNEQFF
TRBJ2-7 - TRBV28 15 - TGTGCCAGCAGTCTTATATCTAAAAGCTCCTACGAGCAGTACTTC CASSLISKSSYEQYF
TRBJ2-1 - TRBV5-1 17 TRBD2 TGCGCCAGCAAAGTAACCGCGCAAGGGGCGGGAGGGCATGAGCAGTTCTTC CASKVTAQGAGGHEQFF
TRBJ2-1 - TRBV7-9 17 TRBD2 TGTGCCAGCAGCCCGCGGGGACTAGCGGGAGTGAGCAATGAGCAGTTCTTC CASSPRGLAGVSNEQFF
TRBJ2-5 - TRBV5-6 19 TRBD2 TGTGCCAGCAGCTTCGTGGCTAGCGGGAGGGCCGAGCCCTTCAAGACCCAGTACTTC CASSFVASGRAEPFKTQYF
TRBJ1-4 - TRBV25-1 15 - TGTGCCAGCAGTGACAGGAGTGCAACTAATGAAAAACTGTTTTTT CASSDRSATNEKLFF
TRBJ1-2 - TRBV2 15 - TGTGCCAGCAGTGAAGCTAGTACAGGCTACTATGGCTACACCTTC CASSEASTGYYGYTF
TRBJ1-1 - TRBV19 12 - TGTGCCAGTAGTCCGTTGGGCCCTGAAGCTTTCTTT CASSPLGPEAFF
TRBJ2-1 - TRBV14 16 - TGTGCCAGCAGCCAAGTTTTTCAACTGGGCTCCAATGAGCAGTTCTTC CASSQVFQLGSNEQFF
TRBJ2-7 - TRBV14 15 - TGTGCCAGCAGCCGACAGAAGGGGCCCTCCTACGAGCAGTACTTC CASSRQKGPSYEQYF
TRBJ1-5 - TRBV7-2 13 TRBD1 TGTGCCAGCAGCACGGGACAGAATCAGCCCCAGCATTTT CASSTGQNQPQHF
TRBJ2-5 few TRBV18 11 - TGTGCCAGCTCACGCCAAGAGACCCAGTACTTC CASSRQETQYF
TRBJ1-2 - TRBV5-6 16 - TGTGCCAGCAGCCCGGGGACCCCTAATTCCCCCTCTGGCTACACCTTC CASSPGTPNSPSGYTF
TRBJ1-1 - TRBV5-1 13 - TGCGCCAGCAGCTACTTAGGGCCCACTGAAGCTTTCTTT CASSYLGPTEAFF
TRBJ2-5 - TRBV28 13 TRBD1 TGTGCCAGCAGTCCCGACAGGGGTGAGACCCAGTACTTC CASSPDRGETQYF
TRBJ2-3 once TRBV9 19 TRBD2 TGTGCCAGCAGCGTAGCTAGGGGACTAGCGGGGGCAGGCACAGATACGCAGTATTTT CASSVARGLAGAGTDTQYF
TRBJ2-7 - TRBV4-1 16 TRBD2 TGCGCCAGCAGCCAAGCCAAGCGGGGAGGCCCCTACGAGCAGTACTTC CASSQAKRGGPYEQYF
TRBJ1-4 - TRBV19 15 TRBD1 TGTGCCAGTAGTGCGGCGACAGGGGGCTATGAAAAACTGTTTTTT CASSAATGGYEKLFF
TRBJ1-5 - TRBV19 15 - TGTGCCAGTAGAATAACAGGGAGGGCCAATCAGCCCCAGCATTTT CASRITGRANQPQHF
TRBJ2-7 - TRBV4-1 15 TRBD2 TGCGCCAGCAGACAAGACTTTAGCGGGAGTTACGAGCAGTACTTC CASRQDFSGSYEQYF
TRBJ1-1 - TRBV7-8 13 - TGTGCCAGCAGCTTGATGTTAAACACTGAAGCTTTCTTT CASSLMLNTEAFF
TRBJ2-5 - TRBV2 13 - TGTGCCAGCAGTGGCTGGGACACCGAGACCCAGTACTTC CASSGWDTETQYF